The count of the clone carrying this TCR beta chain is one. What it binds is not known. Since no conserved phenylalanine or tryptophan closes the CDR3, a read error is the likely cause. TCR beta cDNA was reverse-transcribed from about 500 ng of total RNA. The reaction used a constant-region primer and ProtoScript II reverse transcriptase. Generation of the TCR beta libraries relied on three nested multiplex PCR rounds using slightly modified ARM-PCR. It was with TRBV1-TRBV30 forward primers and a C-beta reverse primer that the first two PCR rounds were run, at approximately 10 cycles each. MiXCR was run by TCRdb on the multiplex PCR reads, yielding one entry per CDR3 protein. The top ten clones hold approximately 19% of a sample with around 80,000 distinct CDR3 sequences, over 60% of them seen once. The data were obtained in a study of tumor-infiltrating lymphocytes in primary liver carcinoma. Co-extraction of both nucleic acids (RNA and DNA) used roughly 19-33 mg of unsorted bulk tissue. All patients had surgically resected primary liver carcinoma.

The CDR3 loop spans 14 amino acids. CDR1 and CDR2 from the germline V gene are DFQATT and SNEGSKA (reference sequence). Findings of the study overall: Researchers report that only about 7.5-25% of top clones turned up in all five tumor regions. Overlap in tumor-adjacent and tumor-blood pairs fell below that of tumor region pairs. Tumor specimens were characterized by a significantly higher top-250-clone fraction than blood (p = 0.039).

Material for sequencing was liver tumor tissue from sampling region 1. Subset given: tumor region T1, superior pole. This sequence was found in a man aged 40-49 years with primary liver carcinoma and hepatitis B virus infection. The chain combines TRBV20-1 with TRBJ1-5, with D unclear. The J call is doubtful: the DNA matches TRBJ2-3 better. The chain's CDR3 is CSARDLLPSQPQYS. The CDR3 region has the DNA TGCAGTGCTAGAGATTTACTCCCGTCTCAGCCCCAGTATTCT.